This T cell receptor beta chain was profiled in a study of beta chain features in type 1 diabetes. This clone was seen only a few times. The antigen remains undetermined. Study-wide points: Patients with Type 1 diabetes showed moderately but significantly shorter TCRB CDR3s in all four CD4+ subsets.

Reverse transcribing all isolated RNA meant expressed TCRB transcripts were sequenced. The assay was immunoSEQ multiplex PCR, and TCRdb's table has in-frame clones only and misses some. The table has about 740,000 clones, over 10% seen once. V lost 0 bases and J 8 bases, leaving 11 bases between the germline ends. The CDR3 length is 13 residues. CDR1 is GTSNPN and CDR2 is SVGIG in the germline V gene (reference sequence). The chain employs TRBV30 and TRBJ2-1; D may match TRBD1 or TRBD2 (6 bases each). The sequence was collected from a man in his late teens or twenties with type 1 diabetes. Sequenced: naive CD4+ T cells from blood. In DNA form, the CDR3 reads TGTGCCTGGAGTGTAAGGGGGGTGGATGAGCAGTTCTTC. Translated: CAWSVRGVDEQFF.